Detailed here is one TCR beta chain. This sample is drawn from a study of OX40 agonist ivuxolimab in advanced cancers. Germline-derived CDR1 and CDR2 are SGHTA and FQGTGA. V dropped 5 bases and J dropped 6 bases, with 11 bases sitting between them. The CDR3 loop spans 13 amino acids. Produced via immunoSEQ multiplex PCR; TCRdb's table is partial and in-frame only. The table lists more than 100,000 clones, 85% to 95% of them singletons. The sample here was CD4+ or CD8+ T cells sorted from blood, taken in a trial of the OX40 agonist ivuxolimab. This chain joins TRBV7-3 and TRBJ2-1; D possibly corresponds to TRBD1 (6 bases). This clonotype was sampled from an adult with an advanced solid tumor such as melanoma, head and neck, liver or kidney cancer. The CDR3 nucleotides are TGTGCCAGCAGCCTCATACAGGGCAATGAGCAGTTCTTC. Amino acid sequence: CASSLIQGNEQFF.